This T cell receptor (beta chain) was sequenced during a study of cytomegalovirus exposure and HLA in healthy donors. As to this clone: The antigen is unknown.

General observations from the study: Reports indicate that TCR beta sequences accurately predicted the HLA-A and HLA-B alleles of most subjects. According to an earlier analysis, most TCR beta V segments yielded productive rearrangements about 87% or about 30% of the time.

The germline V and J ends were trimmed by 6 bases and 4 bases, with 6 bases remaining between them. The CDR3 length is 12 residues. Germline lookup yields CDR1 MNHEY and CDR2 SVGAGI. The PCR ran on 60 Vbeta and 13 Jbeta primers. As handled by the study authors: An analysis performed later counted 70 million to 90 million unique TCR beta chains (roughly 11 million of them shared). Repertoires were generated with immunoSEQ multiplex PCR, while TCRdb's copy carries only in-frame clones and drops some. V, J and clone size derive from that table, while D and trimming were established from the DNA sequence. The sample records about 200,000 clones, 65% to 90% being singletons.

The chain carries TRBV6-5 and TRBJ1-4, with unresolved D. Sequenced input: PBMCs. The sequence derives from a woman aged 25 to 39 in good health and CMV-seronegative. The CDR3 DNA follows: TGTGCCAGCAGGAGGTTTAATGAAAAACTGTTTTTT. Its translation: CASRRFNEKLFF.